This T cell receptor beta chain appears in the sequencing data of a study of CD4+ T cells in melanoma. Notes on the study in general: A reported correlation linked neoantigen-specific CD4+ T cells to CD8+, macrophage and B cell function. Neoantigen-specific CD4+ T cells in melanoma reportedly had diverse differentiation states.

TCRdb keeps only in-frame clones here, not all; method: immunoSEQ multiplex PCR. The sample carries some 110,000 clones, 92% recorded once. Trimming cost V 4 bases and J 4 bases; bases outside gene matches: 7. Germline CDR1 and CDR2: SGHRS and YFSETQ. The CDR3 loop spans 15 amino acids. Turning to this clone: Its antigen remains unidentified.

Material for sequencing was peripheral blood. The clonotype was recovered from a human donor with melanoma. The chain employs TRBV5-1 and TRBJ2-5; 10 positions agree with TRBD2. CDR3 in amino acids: CASSPRVAGGETQYF. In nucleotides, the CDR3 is TGCGCCAGCAGCCCCCGGGTAGCGGGAGGAGAGACCCAGTACTTC.